The 32 T cell receptor beta chains presented below share a single source sample, sequenced in a study of naive and memory T cell subsets. For blood and skin samples, reverse transcription used TCR alpha and beta constant primers. TCRdb called the 5' RACE reads again in MiXCR, with one record for every CDR3 protein. The table has some 22,000 distinct CDR3 sequences, around 4% seen once. RNA was extracted from under 3 ml of whole blood of healthy adults. These receptors all come from a male donor in good health.

In this sample, this clonotype turned up many times. The rearrangement uses TRBV5-4 and TRBJ2-3; a possible D gene is TRBD1 (5 bases). This CDR3 is 14 amino acids long. V was shortened by 2 bases and J by 4 bases, with 11 bases between the two germline ends. Germline-derived CDR1 and CDR2 are SGHNT and YYREEE (reference sequence). The CDR3 DNA is TGTGCCAGCAGCTTTTCTGCAGGGCCAGATACGCAGTATTTT. Protein: CASSFSAGPDTQYF.

This clonotype has a count of ten or more. This chain connects TRBV6-6 to TRBJ2-4, with TRBD1 matching over 7 bases. Germline V gene data show CDR1 as MNHNY and CDR2 as SVGAGI (reference sequence). Trimming removed 2 bases from V and 0 bases from J; junction bases left unmatched: 1. This CDR3 is built from 15 residues. CDR3 amino acids: CASSYRGLAKNIQYF. The CDR3 DNA reads as TGTGCCAGCAGTTACAGGGGGCTAGCCAAAAACATTCAGTACTTC.

The table lists this clonotype with a few counts. The chain carries TRBV12-3 or TRBV12-4 and TRBJ1-5; no clear D. Deletions cut 4 bases from V and 5 bases from J, with 15 bases between. The CDR3 totals 15 residues. The CDR3 reads CASSSLRLTHQPQHF. In DNA form, the CDR3 reads TGTGCCAGCAGTTCCCTCCGGCTTACACATCAGCCCCAGCATTTT.

This clonotype has ten or more counts. V and J are TRBV11-2 and TRBJ1-5; D might be TRBD1 (6 bases). V lost 0 bases and J 7 bases, leaving 10 bases between the germline ends. CDR3 length equals 14 residues. The germline V gene encodes CDR1 SGHAT and CDR2 FQNNGV. In DNA, the CDR3 is TGTGCCAGCAGCTTAGATAGGGGGGGACAGCCCCAGCATTTT. Protein product: CASSLDRGGQPQHF. The full variable domain, rest sourced from reference TRBV11-2 and TRBJ1-5, is EAGVAQSPRYKIIEKRQSVAFWCNPISGHATLYWYQQILGQGPKLLIQFQNNGVVDDSQLPKDRFSAERLKGVDSTLKIQPAKLEDSAVYLCASSLDRGGQPQHFGDGTRLSIL.

Many counts were recorded for this clonotype. CDR3 in DNA: TGTGCCAGCAGTTCCGGACAGATCTATGGCTACACCTTC. This codes for CASSSGQIYGYTF. The gene calls are TRBV6-6 and TRBJ1-2, with D possibly TRBD1 on 6 matching bases. The V and J ends lost 4 bases and 4 bases respectively, with 10 bases between them. This CDR3 is 13 amino acids long. Germline loops: CDR1 MNHNY, CDR2 SVGAGI (reference sequence).

This chain joins TRBV3-2 and TRBJ2-4; the table's D gene call, TRBD2, was not cross checked with the DNA. TRBV3-2 is marked as a pseudogene. CDR3 length: 19 residues. The CDR3 protein is CASSQSSPGENKAKNIQYF. DNA for the CDR3: TGTGCCAGCAGCCAATCAAGTCCCGGGGAGAATAAAGCCAAAAACATTCAGTACTTC.

This clonotype was observed many times. This sequence joins TRBV6-2 or TRBV6-3 and TRBJ2-1; D possibly corresponds to TRBD2 (10 bases). V lost 6 bases and J lost 7, with 31 bases in between. The germline gives CDR1 MNHEY, CDR2 SVGEGT. This CDR3 is built from 19 residues. CDR3 loop: CASRTGGAGSGRSGNEQFF. DNA of the CDR3: TGTGCCAGCAGAACAGGGGGCGCAGGTAGCGGGAGGTCCGGGAATGAGCAGTTCTTC.

This clonotype was seen repeatedly, ten times or more. The chain is built from TRBV7-2 and TRBJ2-2; no clear D gene. Trimming pared 4 bases from V and 5 bases from J, leaving 8 bases between. This CDR3 has 13 amino acids. The germline V gene encodes CDR1 SGHTA and CDR2 FQGNSA. The CDR3 nucleotides are TGTGCCAGCAGCTCGGGTCCAACCGGGGAGCTGTTTTTT. This sequence encodes CASSSGPTGELFF. The full variable domain, rest sourced from reference TRBV7-2 and TRBJ2-2, is GAGVSQSPSNKVTEKGKDVELRCDPISGHTALYWYRQSLGQGLEFLIYFQGNSAPDKSGLPSDRFSAERTGGSVSTLTIQRTQQEDSAVYLCASSSGPTGELFFGEGSRLTVL.

The sample holds many counts of this clonotype. The chain joins TRBV4-3 to TRBJ2-1; TRBD1 aligns across 9 bases. V lost 1 base to trimming and J lost 6 bases; unmatched junction nucleotides: 4. Germline V gene sequence: CDR1 LGHNA, CDR2 YSLEER. This CDR3 contains 15 residues. DNA of the CDR3: TGCGCCAGCAGCCAAGGGACAGGGGTTTCCAATGAGCAGTTCTTC. Amino acid sequence: CASSQGTGVSNEQFF.

This clonotype showed up many times. The chain joins TRBV29-1 to TRBJ2-7; D may correspond to TRBD1 or TRBD2 (5 bases each). V dropped 0 bases and J dropped 0 bases, with 12 bases sitting between them. The CDR3 spans 15 residues. CDR1 and CDR2 (germline): SQVTM, ANQGSEA. CDR3 sequence reads: CSVEDESGTSYEQYF. DNA for the CDR3: TGCAGCGTTGAAGATGAATCAGGGACCTCCTACGAGCAGTACTTC.

The chain has TRBV12-3 or TRBV12-4 and TRBJ2-3; D perhaps matches TRBD1 (6 bases). The CDR3 contains 16 residues. The V gene lost 1 base and the J gene lost 0 bases, with 11 bases spanning the gap. The CDR3 region has the DNA TGTGCCAGCAGTTTAGGTGGCAGGGGCAGCACAGATACGCAGTATTTT. It codes for CASSLGGRGSTDTQYF.

This clonotype showed up just a few times. Given a much more abundant clone one base away, this may be a read error. The CDR3 coding sequence is TGTGCCAGCTCAGGGCAGGGGTGCGATGAGCAGTTCTTC. Amino acids: CASSGQGCDEQFF. V is TRBV18 and J is TRBJ2-1, with D possibly TRBD1 on 6 matching bases. This CDR3 is 13 amino acids long. V was trimmed by 5 bases and J by 8 bases, leaving 13 bases between them. CDR1 is KGHSH and CDR2 is LQKENI in the germline V gene.

This clonotype appeared many times. This chain links TRBV28 with TRBJ2-5; 7 bases match TRBD1. The ends lost 6 bases at V and 0 bases at J; junction bases unmatched: 4. CDR1 and CDR2 (germline): MDHEN, SYDVKM. The CDR3 totals 14 residues. CDR3 sequence reads: CASRLQGNQETQYF. The DNA of the CDR3 is TGTGCCAGCAGACTACAGGGGAACCAAGAGACCCAGTACTTC.

This clonotype has at least ten counts. The chain carries TRBV29-1 and TRBJ1-1, with D unresolved. The ends were cut back, 7 bases at V and 2 bases at J, with 17 bases in the middle. CDR1 and CDR2 (germline): SQVTM, ANQGSEA. The CDR3 sequence is 14 residues long. The CDR3 DNA reads TGCAGCGGAGGAGACCGAGCCCTAAACACTGAAGCTTTCTTT. It encodes CSGGDRALNTEAFF.

This clonotype was counted ten times or more. The genes are TRBV6-5 and TRBJ1-1; tentatively, D is TRBD1 (6 bases). The V gene lost 6 bases and the J gene lost 7 bases, with 21 bases spanning the gap. The CDR3 has 15 amino acids. Germline CDR1 MNHEY, CDR2 SVGAGI. CDR3 in DNA: TGTGCCAGCAGCAGATCCACAGGGATAGGCGTTGAAGCTTTCTTT. Translation gives CASSRSTGIGVEAFF.

This clonotype has a count of ten or more. The chain recombines TRBV28 with TRBJ1-2, with D uncertain. The germline CDR1 and CDR2 sequences are MDHEN and SYDVKM. The CDR3 length is 12 residues. V lost 1 base, J lost 3 bases, and 3 bases lay in between. The CDR3 nucleotides read TGTGCCAGCAGTTTATATGACTATGGCTACACCTTC. Translating gives CASSLYDYGYTF.

The J gene is TRBJ2-2, the V gene TRBV7-9; TRBD1 agrees at 9 bases. V gave up 5 bases and J gave up 6 bases; unmatched junction bases: 13. The V gene's germline CDR1 is SEHNR and CDR2 FQNEAQ (reference sequence). This CDR3 is built from 17 residues. CDR3 sequence (DNA): TGTGCCAGCAGCCAGCCGGGACAGGGCCTTTACGCCGGGGAGCTGTTTTTT. Amino acid sequence: CASSQPGQGLYAGELFF.

This clonotype occurred many times. The J gene is TRBJ2-1, the V gene TRBV29-1; 8 bases are shared with TRBD2. The CDR3 extends over 14 amino acids. V lost 3 bases, J lost 4 bases, and 5 bases stayed unmatched. CDR1 is SQVTM, CDR2 ANQGSEA, per germline. CDR3 sequence reads: CSVEEREKYNEQFF. Written as DNA, the CDR3 is TGCAGCGTTGAGGAGCGGGAGAAATACAATGAGCAGTTCTTC.

This clonotype came up many times. The chain carries TRBV5-5 and TRBJ1-6; D not certain. Germline CDR1 reads SGHKS; CDR2 reads YYEKEE (reference sequence). Trimming left V 4 bases short and J 9 bases short, with 17 bases between. This CDR3 spans 15 amino acids. The CDR3 reads CASSPTTTMSSPLHF. The DNA of the CDR3 is TGTGCCAGCAGCCCGACGACCACGATGTCTTCACCCCTCCACTTT.

This clonotype was seen at least ten times. The gene calls are TRBV5-6 and TRBJ2-6; D not resolved. Germline values: CDR1 SGHDT, CDR2 YYEEEE. The CDR3 runs 16 residues. V gave up 0 bases and J gave up 1 base, with 8 bases separating them. The CDR3, as DNA: TGTGCCAGCAGCTTGGCCGTTGGGTCTGGGGCCAACGTCCTGACTTTC. Amino acids: CASSLAVGSGANVLTF.

This clonotype has ten or more counts. The chain carries TRBV6-5 and TRBJ1-5; D ambiguous. The CDR3 contains 15 residues. V lost 6 bases, J lost 2 bases, and 14 bases lay in between. Germline assignment: CDR1 MNHEY and CDR2 SVGAGI. As DNA, the CDR3 is TGTGCCAGCAGCCGATCGGGGAGGGGCAATCAGCCCCAGCATTTT. Amino acid sequence: CASSRSGRGNQPQHF.

This clonotype was picked up many times. The rearrangement links TRBV2 to TRBJ2-7, with D perhaps TRBD2 (5 bases). CDR3 length equals 16 residues. Germline V lookup: CDR1 SNHLY, CDR2 FYNNEI. V lost 1 base to trimming and J lost 5 bases, with 18 bases between them. The DNA for the CDR3 is TGTGCCAGCAGTGAAGAATTATCGTTGAGGGTCCACGAGCAGTACTTC. Its protein is CASSEELSLRVHEQYF.

The genes are TRBV6-1 and TRBJ1-1; D is unresolved. Trimming pared 0 bases from V and 8 bases from J, leaving 10 bases between. The CDR3 length is 13 residues. The germline V gene has CDR1 MNHNS and CDR2 SASEGT. The CDR3 bases are TGTGCCAGCAGTGAAGCGTGGCGGAGGGAAGCTTTCTTT. Protein: CASSEAWRREAFF.

The table lists this clonotype with many counts. The chain couples TRBV7-2 to TRBJ2-7; 8 bases line up with TRBD1. V lost 2 bases, J lost 2 bases, and 8 bases stayed unmatched. This CDR3 comprises 16 residues. CDR1 SGHTA and CDR2 FQGNSA come from the germline V gene. In DNA form, the CDR3 reads TGTGCCAGCAGCTTAACCTCGGGACAGGCTGCCTACGAGCAGTACTTC. Residues: CASSLTSGQAAYEQYF.

This clonotype was seen ten or more times. The chain uses TRBV7-9 and TRBJ2-7; TRBD1 matches 8 bases. The V gene end was trimmed by 5 bases and the J gene end by 5 bases; junction bases not matched to a gene: 11. Per germline, CDR1 SEHNR and CDR2 FQNEAQ (reference sequence). The CDR3 has 15 amino acids. CDR3 in amino acids: CASSKSRTGLDEQYF. CDR3 bases: TGTGCCAGCAGCAAATCGAGGACAGGGCTGGACGAGCAGTACTTC.

This clonotype occurred many times. The V and J genes are TRBV29-1 and TRBJ1-1; D is perhaps TRBD1 (5 bases). The CDR3 loop spans 14 amino acids. From germline, CDR1 is SQVTM and CDR2 ANQGSEA. The V gene lost 0 bases and the J gene lost 5 bases, with 13 bases spanning the gap. CDR3 sequence reads: CSVEDQSGWTEAFF. As DNA, the CDR3 is TGCAGCGTTGAAGATCAGTCAGGGTGGACTGAAGCTTTCTTT. The complete variable domain, with remaining parts taken from reference TRBV29-1 and TRBJ1-1, reads SAVISQKPSRDICQRGTSLTIQCQVDSQVTMMFWYRQQPGQSLTLIATANQGSEATYESGFVIDKFPISRPNLTFSTLTVSNMSPEDSSIYLCSVEDQSGWTEAFFGQGTRLTVV.

This clonotype was counted many times. The chain combines TRBV12-3 or TRBV12-4 with TRBJ1-2; D remains ambiguous. This CDR3 has 14 residues. V was clipped by 3 bases and J by 4 bases, with 12 bases between them. In DNA, the CDR3 is TGTGCCAGCAGTTTGTGGGGTAGCCTCTATGGCTACACCTTC. Amino acid sequence: CASSLWGSLYGYTF.

The V call is TRBV11-2, the J call TRBJ2-1; 9 nucleotides align to TRBD2. V shed 2 bases, J shed 7 bases, and the junction held 9 bases outside the gene matches. Per germline, CDR1 SGHAT and CDR2 FQNNGV. The CDR3 consists of 16 residues. The CDR3 bases are TGTGCCAGCAGCTTATTCTGGGGACTAGCAGGGAATGAGCAGTTCTTC. Its protein product is CASSLFWGLAGNEQFF.

This clonotype showed up many times. The V call is TRBV6-2 or TRBV6-3, the J call TRBJ2-2; 8 bases line up with TRBD2. The CDR3 contains 16 residues. With V trimmed by 2 bases and J by 6 bases, 8 bases remained unmatched. The germline CDR1 and CDR2 sequences are MNHEY and SVGEGT. CDR3 in amino acids: CASSYGFRTSSGELFF. In DNA form, the CDR3 reads TGTGCCAGCAGTTACGGTTTCCGGACTAGCTCCGGGGAGCTGTTTTTT.

This clonotype has a count of ten or more. The V call is TRBV5-6, the J call TRBJ2-5; TRBD2 matches at 8 bases. In germline, CDR1 is SGHDT, CDR2 YYEEEE. Germline trimming cut 0 bases from V and 4 bases from J; bases unmatched to any gene: 5. The CDR3 runs to 15 residues. As DNA, the CDR3 is TGTGCCAGCAGCTTGGACGGGAGGGCCATAGAGACCCAGTACTTC. This encodes CASSLDGRAIETQYF.

This clonotype came up many times. The DNA of the CDR3 is TGTGCCAGCAGCCCGTTGACAGGGGTTCCCTCCTACGAGCAGTACTTC. It is translated as CASSPLTGVPSYEQYF. The chain has TRBV11-2 and TRBJ2-7, with 8 bases aligning to TRBD1. V shed 5 bases and J 0 bases; nucleotides not matched to a gene: 9. Germline V gene sequence: CDR1 SGHAT, CDR2 FQNNGV. The CDR3 sequence is 16 residues long.

This clonotype has at least ten counts. V gene TRBV7-9 combines with J gene TRBJ1-4; D uncertain. The CDR3 has 15 amino acids. Germline CDR1 SEHNR, CDR2 FQNEAQ (reference sequence). V was clipped by 1 base and J by 1 base, with 7 bases between them. Here the CDR3 reads CASSLDARTNEKLFF. The CDR3 DNA reads TGTGCCAGCAGCTTAGATGCACGAACTAATGAAAAACTGTTTTTT.